This T cell receptor (beta chain) was recorded in a study of PD-1 blockade in classical Hodgkin lymphoma. Repertoires were generated with immunoSEQ multiplex PCR, while TCRdb's copy carries only in-frame clones and drops some. Altogether approximately 61,000 clones are present, roughly nine tenths being singletons, with the ten largest covering around 16%. This CDR3 spans 16 amino acids. Germline V gives CDR1 SGHDT, CDR2 YYEEEE. V lost 2 bases to trimming and J lost 3 bases, with 18 bases between them. Each patient's relapse followed autologous stem cell transplantation, and brentuximab vedotin exposure varied.

The TCR originated in a human donor with classical Hodgkin lymphoma. The V call is TRBV5-6, the J call TRBJ2-7, with D perhaps TRBD1 (5 bases). The specimen comprised peripheral blood mononuclear cells (PBMCs), sampled at baseline. This CDR3 is CASSFFVWGVSYEQYF. The CDR3 DNA reads TGTGCCAGCAGCTTCTTCGTTTGGGGCGTGAGCTACGAGCAGTACTTC.